These 31 T cell receptor beta chains came from one sample sequenced in a study of breast tumors, draining lymph nodes, adjacent tissues. Samples came from axillary lymph nodes draining the breast cancer. TCRdb re-called the multiplex PCR reads through MiXCR, storing one row per CDR3 protein. The sample consists of about 200,000 distinct CDR3 sequences, approximately 33% of them appearing once. The sequencing sample was made of axillary lymph node tissue. The source is a female donor with breast cancer. Some clones in this sample may be carry-over from other donors' samples.

This clonotype was found many times. V gene TRBV20-1 combines with J gene TRBJ2-2, with 11 bases that match TRBD2. Germline CDR1 reads DFQATT; CDR2 reads SNEGSKA (reference sequence). Trimming took 6 bases from V and 6 from J; bases not matched to a gene: 6. The CDR3 extends over 14 amino acids. In DNA form, the CDR3 reads TGCAGTGCAAGGACTAGCGGGCTCCCCGGGGAGCTGTTTTTT. This translates into CSARTSGLPGELFF.

This clonotype occurred many times. This chain connects TRBV13 to TRBJ2-7; perhaps D is TRBD1 or TRBD2 (5 bases each). The V end was cut by 5 bases, the J end by 3 bases, with 11 bases between. This CDR3 is 13 amino acids long. Germline assignment: CDR1 PRHDT and CDR2 FYEKMQ (reference sequence). The CDR3 spells CASSLPRGYEQYF. DNA for the CDR3: TGTGCCAGCAGCCTTCCGAGGGGCTACGAGCAGTACTTC.

V is TRBV2 and J is TRBJ2-7; 10 bases map to TRBD1. Germline CDR1 is SNHLY and CDR2 is FYNNEI. This CDR3 contains 14 residues. Trimming cost V 3 bases and J 6 bases; bases outside gene matches: 5. This CDR3 is CASSEDRGGGEQYF. CDR3 coding DNA: TGTGCCAGCAGTGAGGACAGGGGGGGTGGCGAGCAGTACTTC. Looking up the rest from reference TRBV2 and TRBJ2-7 gives the full variable domain: EPEVTQTPSHQVTQMGQEVILRCVPISNHLYFYWYRQILGQKVEFLVSFYNNEISEKSEIFDDQFSVERPDGSNFTLKIRSTKLEDSAMYFCASSEDRGGGEQYFGPGTRLTVT.

A note on this clonotype: Sequence at one end of the junction differs from germline and may be a read error. The rearrangement links TRBV7-8 to TRBJ2-5; 11 bases are a match to TRBD2. Germline V gene data show CDR1 as SGHVS and CDR2 as FQNEAQ. This CDR3 has 16 residues. The CDR3: CASSLGLAGGEETPYF. As DNA, the CDR3 is TGTGCCAGCAGCTTGGGTCTAGCGGGAGGCGAGGAGACCCCGTACTTC.

This clonotype was seen only a few times. The chain carries TRBV5-4 and TRBJ1-2; weak D call: TRBD1 (6 bases). Germline V lookup: CDR1 SGHNT, CDR2 YYREEE (reference sequence). V was cut by 1 base and J by 6 bases, with 13 bases left in between. The CDR3 sequence is 14 residues long. The CDR3 region is CASSLRTAMDGYTF. The CDR3 DNA sequence: TGTGCCAGCAGCTTGAGGACAGCGATGGATGGCTACACCTTC. Full variable domain (remainder filled in from reference TRBV5-4 and TRBJ1-2): ETGVTQSPTHLIKTRGQQVTLRCSSQSGHNTVSWYQQALGQGPQFIFQYYREEENGRGNFPPRFSGLQFPNYSSELNVNALELDDSALYLCASSLRTAMDGYTFGSGTRLTVV.

The V call is TRBV6-9, the J call TRBJ1-2; 11 bases fit TRBD1. The CDR3 is 16 residues long. Germline CDR1 is MNHGY and CDR2 is SVAAGI. Germline trimming cut 0 bases from V and 2 bases from J; bases unmatched to any gene: 2. The CDR3 reads CASSYSGTGGNYGYTF. The CDR3 coding sequence is TGTGCCAGCAGTTATTCCGGGACAGGGGGGAACTATGGCTACACCTTC.

This clonotype was seen many times. This chain uses TRBV12-3 or TRBV12-4 with TRBJ2-1; D gene uncertain. CDR3 length equals 14 residues. Deletions cut 0 bases from V and 5 bases from J, with 8 bases between. For the CDR3, the DNA is TGTGCCAGCAGTTTAGCGGGTAGGGACAATGAGCAGTTCTTC. Translation: CASSLAGRDNEQFF.

The table lists this clonotype with many counts. The rearrangement links TRBV5-4 to TRBJ1-4; D is undetermined. This CDR3 region has 14 residues. Germline V lookup: CDR1 SGHNT, CDR2 YYREEE (reference sequence). The V end lost 3 bases, the J end lost 7 bases, and 13 bases lay between the germline ends. The CDR3 region is CASSSDLMGEKLFF. CDR3 in DNA: TGTGCCAGCAGCTCGGACCTTATGGGTGAAAAACTGTTTTTT.

The rearrangement links TRBV12-3 or TRBV12-4 to TRBJ2-1; 7 bases agree with TRBD2. This CDR3 has 14 residues. V shed 3 bases and J 10 bases; nucleotides not matched to a gene: 9. The CDR3 reads CASSFAGVLNEQFF. DNA of the CDR3: TGTGCCAGCAGTTTCGCGGGAGTATTGAACGAGCAGTTCTTC.

This clonotype showed up many times. The rearrangement joins TRBV2 to TRBJ1-5; D not resolved. With 5 bases removed from V and 3 bases from J, the gap between germline ends came to 14 bases. The germline V gene has CDR1 SNHLY and CDR2 FYNNEI. The CDR3 loop spans 15 amino acids. CDR3: CASSYDASVNQPQHF. DNA of the CDR3: TGTGCCAGCAGTTACGACGCCAGCGTCAATCAGCCCCAGCATTTT. Filled out from reference TRBV2 and TRBJ1-5, the complete variable domain reads EPEVTQTPSHQVTQMGQEVILRCVPISNHLYFYWYRQILGQKVEFLVSFYNNEISEKSEIFDDQFSVERPDGSNFTLKIRSTKLEDSAMYFCASSYDASVNQPQHFGDGTRLSIL.

The J gene is TRBJ1-1, the V gene TRBV6-5, with D unresolved. CDR1 and CDR2 from the germline V gene are MNHEY and SVGAGI. Trimming stripped 2 bases from V and 0 bases from J, with 10 bases between. CDR3 length: 15 residues. The CDR3 region is CASSYEFAVNTEAFF. The CDR3 DNA is TGTGCCAGCAGTTACGAATTTGCGGTGAACACTGAAGCTTTCTTT.

As concerns this clonotype: This could be a read error, since a much larger clone is one nucleotide away. The CDR3 bases are TGCAGTGCTAGATCCCATAGGAAGTATTACGATGAGCAGTTCTTC. Residues: CSARSHRKYYDEQFF. J is TRBJ2-1 and V is TRBV20-1, with unresolved D. Deletions cut 2 bases from V and 8 bases from J, with 19 bases between. The CDR3 has 15 residues. Germline loops: CDR1 DFQATT, CDR2 SNEGSKA (reference sequence).

Note on this clonotype: One end of the junction does not line up with germline, which may come from a read error. This chain uses TRBV2 with TRBJ2-6, with unresolved D. The CDR3 consists of 17 residues. The germline CDR1 and CDR2 sequences are SNHLY and FYNNEI. The CDR3 sequence is CPSRSFGLASGANVLTF. The CDR3 DNA follows: TGTCCCAGCAGAAGCTTCGGCCTTGCTTCTGGGGCCAACGTCCTGACTTTC.

A few counts support this clonotype. An end of the junction differs from the germline gene, which may be a read error. The CDR3 region is CSVRGSPRGSTF. For the CDR3, the DNA is TGCAGTGTCCGGGGGTCGCCTCGAGGCTCCACCTTC. J is TRBJ1-2 and V is TRBV20-1; D perhaps matches TRBD1 (5 bases). Per germline, CDR1 DFQATT and CDR2 SNEGSKA (reference sequence). The CDR3 has 12 amino acids.

This clonotype was observed many times. The chain links TRBV5-1 to TRBJ2-7; a possible D gene is TRBD2 (5 bases). Germline V gene lookup returns CDR1 SGHRS and CDR2 YFSETQ. Trimming left V 2 bases short and J 7 bases short, with 13 bases between. CDR3 length equals 13 residues. The CDR3 DNA follows: TGCGCCAGCAGCTTAAGTAGTAGGAGGGAGCAGTACTTC. Translated: CASSLSSRREQYF.

This clonotype was counted many times. This chain links TRBV7-2 with TRBJ2-5; either TRBD1 or TRBD2 may fit D (7 bases each). The V end lost 5 bases, the J end lost 2 bases, and 18 bases lay between the germline ends. CDR3 length equals 16 residues. CDR1 is SGHTA, CDR2 FQGNSA, per germline. CDR3 DNA: TGTGCCAGCAGCCCCGGGGCAGGGGGAGGGCAAGAGACCCAGTACTTC. Its translation: CASSPGAGGGQETQYF.

This clonotype was observed at least ten times. This chain connects TRBV20-1 to TRBJ2-1; TRBD2 matches at 9 bases. The CDR3 is 14 amino acids. V was pared by 6 bases and J by 4 bases, with 7 bases of the junction left unmatched. Germline lookup yields CDR1 DFQATT and CDR2 SNEGSKA (reference sequence). The CDR3: CSAQGLAGYNEQFF. Here the CDR3 DNA reads TGCAGTGCCCAAGGGCTAGCGGGGTACAATGAGCAGTTCTTC.

At least ten counts were recorded for this clonotype. The chain carries TRBV19 and TRBJ1-3; D remains unclear. CDR1 and CDR2 (germline): LNHDA, SQIVND (reference sequence). The V end was cut by 3 bases, the J end by 2 bases, with 8 bases between. The CDR3 is made up of 14 amino acids. CDR3 bases: TGTGCCAGTAGTATGGGGAATACTGGAAACACCATATATTTT. Amino acids: CASSMGNTGNTIYF.

This clonotype was seen at least ten times. In DNA, the CDR3 is TGTGCCAGTAGTTCCTCCCCGGCTGGGACCGGGGAGCTGTTTTTT. Its protein is CASSSSPAGTGELFF. V is TRBV19 and J is TRBJ2-2; D unresolved. V lost 5 bases and J lost 5, with 15 bases in between. The CDR3 is 15 residues long. Germline V lookup: CDR1 LNHDA, CDR2 SQIVND (reference sequence).

This clonotype appeared a few times. V usage is TRBV18 and J usage is TRBJ2-2; no clear D. CDR3 length equals 13 residues. CDR1 KGHSH and CDR2 LQKENI come from the germline V gene. Trimming took 2 bases from V and 3 from J, leaving 4 bases between them. CDR3 sequence: CASSPGYTGELFF. The DNA of the CDR3 is TGTGCCAGCTCACCAGGGTACACCGGGGAGCTGTTTTTT. Filled out from reference TRBV18 and TRBJ2-2, the complete variable domain reads NAGVMQNPRHLVRRRGQEARLRCSPMKGHSHVYWYRQLPEEGLKFMVYLQKENIIDESGMPKERFSAEFPKEGPSILRIQQVVRGDSAAYFCASSPGYTGELFFGEGSRLTVL.

In its sample, this clonotype was seen many times. This chain uses TRBV6-1 with TRBJ2-7; 7 bases line up with TRBD1. The CDR3 contains 13 residues. Losses at the gene ends were 4 bases for V and 9 bases for J; bases not matched to a gene: 9. Germline loops: CDR1 MNHNS, CDR2 SASEGT. The CDR3 region has the DNA TGTGCCAGCAGTGGTACAGGGGAAGGTGCGCAGTACTTC. The encoded protein is CASSGTGEGAQYF.

This clonotype has ten or more counts. The rearrangement joins TRBV5-1 to TRBJ1-2; D remains unclear. Trimming removed 0 bases at V and 8 bases at J, with 5 bases between. Germline lookup yields CDR1 SGHRS and CDR2 YFSETQ. The CDR3 totals 11 residues. CDR3 in DNA: TGCGCCAGCAGCTTGGGAGGAGGCTACACCTTC. Residues: CASSLGGGYTF. The full variable domain, in which reference TRBV5-1 and TRBJ1-2 provide the parts outside the CDR3, is KAGVTQTPRYLIKTRGQQVTLSCSPISGHRSVSWYQQTPGQGLQFLFEYFSETQRNKGNFPGRFSGRQFSNSRSEMNVSTLELGDSALYLCASSLGGGYTFGSGTRLTVV.

This clonotype was seen once. Sequence at one end of the junction differs from germline and may be a read error. The chain is built from TRBV15 and TRBJ1-1; 8 nucleotides align to TRBD1. The CDR3 runs to 15 residues. CDR1 and CDR2 (germline): LNHNV, YYDKDF (reference sequence). CDR3 sequence (DNA): TGTGCCGCCAGCAGAGACCAGACAGGGGTGACTGAAGCTTTCTTT. It encodes CAASRDQTGVTEAFF. Full variable domain (rest looked up from reference TRBV15 and TRBJ1-1): DAMVIQNPRYQVTQFGKPVTLSCSQTLNHNVMYWYQQKSSQAPKLLFHYYDKDFNNEADTPDNFQSRRPNTSFCFLDIRSPGLGDTAMYLCAASRDQTGVTEAFFGQGTRLTVV.

This clonotype was observed many times. The gene calls are TRBV9 and TRBJ1-5, with D unclear. CDR3 length: 13 amino acids. V lost 0 bases and J lost 6, with 7 bases in between. Looked up from germline, CDR1 is SGDLS and CDR2 is YYNGEE. DNA for the CDR3: TGTGCCAGCAGCGTAGAAGAGGGTCAGCCCCAGCATTTT. This gives the protein CASSVEEGQPQHF.

This clonotype has ten or more counts. The CDR3 nucleotides read TGTGCCAGCAGATCCACAGGGGCAACTAATGAAAAACTGTTTTTT. Translation gives CASRSTGATNEKLFF. The J gene is TRBJ1-4, the V gene TRBV27, with 7 bases that match TRBD1. CDR3 length equals 15 residues. V shed 6 bases, J shed 0 bases, and the junction held 4 bases outside the gene matches. The germline CDR1 and CDR2 sequences are MNHEY and SMNVEV (reference sequence).

This clonotype was counted many times. V usage is TRBV19 and J usage is TRBJ1-2; a possible D gene is TRBD1 (6 bases). Germline V gene sequence: CDR1 LNHDA, CDR2 SQIVND (reference sequence). Trimming left V 4 bases short and J 8 bases short, with 11 bases between. This CDR3 is built from 12 residues. Written as DNA, the CDR3 is TGTGCCAGTAGTACAGGGGTAAGCGGCTACACCTTC. Translating it yields CASSTGVSGYTF.

This clonotype was detected a few times. The rearrangement links TRBV9 to TRBJ1-1; 8 bases match TRBD1. The CDR3 is made up of 17 amino acids. J was trimmed by 0 bases and V by 3 bases; bases with no gene match: 10. Germline V gene lookup returns CDR1 SGDLS and CDR2 YYNGEE. The CDR3 DNA reads as TGTGCCAGCAGCGCCACCGGGACAGGCAACATGAACACTGAAGCTTTCTTT. Encoded protein: CASSATGTGNMNTEAFF.

The V gene is TRBV7-9, the J gene TRBJ1-2; D is perhaps TRBD1 (6 bases). V was cut by 4 bases and J by 5 bases, with 14 bases left in between. The CDR3 contains 14 residues. The V gene's germline CDR1 is SEHNR and CDR2 FQNEAQ (reference sequence). CDR3 sequence (DNA): TGTGCCAGCAGCTGGGGGGGCAGCCAGTATGGCTACACCTTC. The encoded protein is CASSWGGSQYGYTF.

Comment on this clonotype: This sequence may be a read error, since a much larger clone differs from it by one base. The chain combines TRBV6-5 with TRBJ2-7; D is perhaps TRBD1 or TRBD2 (6 bases each). With 6 bases removed from V and 2 bases from J, the gap between germline ends came to 17 bases. In germline, CDR1 is MNHEY, CDR2 SVGAGI. This CDR3 has 15 amino acids. CDR3 nucleotide sequence: TGTGCCAGCAGAACCCCCGGGGGCGAGGCCTACGAGCAGTACTTC. Translated: CASRTPGGEAYEQYF.

Ten or more counts support this clonotype. An end of the junction does not agree with germline; a read error may underlie this. The chain combines TRBV24-1 with TRBJ2-3; maybe TRBD1 (6 bases). The CDR3 length is 15 residues. CDR1 KGHDR and CDR2 SFDVKD come from the germline V gene. Here the CDR3 reads CASSDSRTEGDTQYF. Here the CDR3 DNA reads TGTGCCTCCAGTGATTCTAGGACAGAAGGAGATACGCAGTATTTT.

This sequence joins TRBV6-2 or TRBV6-3 and TRBJ2-7, with 12 bases matching TRBD2. The CDR3 sequence is 18 residues long. V dropped 5 bases and J dropped 5; count of bases not matched to a gene: 16. Germline V CDR1 and CDR2: MNHEY, SVGEGT. In DNA form, the CDR3 reads TGTGCCAGCAGTCACACCCACCTAAGACTAGCGGGAGCTAACGAGCAGTACTTC. Protein sequence: CASSHTHLRLAGANEQYF.